Each of the 8 T cell receptor beta chains below was sequenced from the same sample in a study of beta chain features in type 1 diabetes. The study, taken as a whole, reports: TCRB CDR3 length was moderately but significantly reduced in all four CD4+ subsets of Type 1 diabetes patients.

No antigen has been assigned to these receptors. The investigators reverse transcribed all of the isolated RNA, so they sequenced expressed TCRB transcripts. Sequencing used immunoSEQ multiplex PCR; TCRdb keeps in-frame clones, though not all of them. This table holds 40,000 to 60,000 clones, about 60% found once. Sequenced: stem cell memory CD4+ T cells from blood. The receptors were gathered from a woman younger than 45 with type 1 diabetes.

The J gene is TRBJ2-2, the V gene TRBV5-1; 7 nucleotides line up with TRBD1. Germline V gene sequence: CDR1 SGHRS, CDR2 YFSETQ. This CDR3 is 19 amino acids long. Trimming took 3 bases from V and 2 from J; bases not matched to a gene: 16. CDR3 DNA sequence: TGCGCCAGCAGCTCTCCGACAGGGCCCCACCTATCTAACACCGGGGAGCTGTTTTTT. This codes for CASSSPTGPHLSNTGELFF.

The V call is TRBV2, the J call TRBJ2-1, with D uncertain. V gave up 4 bases and J gave up 9 bases, with 7 bases separating them. This CDR3 is 11 amino acids long. Germline V gene data show CDR1 as SNHLY and CDR2 as FYNNEI. CDR3 in DNA: TGTGCCAGCAGTGCCTATGGTGAGCAGTTCTTC. Translated: CASSAYGEQFF.

In its sample, this clone was seen a few times. J is TRBJ2-7 and V is TRBV4-1, with 7 bases identical to TRBD2. Germline CDR1 reads MGHRA; CDR2 reads YSYEKL. V trimming: 3 bases; J trimming: 0 bases; junction bases outside the gene matches: 5. This CDR3 contains 15 residues. The CDR3 DNA follows: TGCGCCAGCAGCCAGGGGGGGGTGCCCTCCTACGAGCAGTACTTC. Translation gives CASSQGGVPSYEQYF.

This chain links TRBV6-5 with TRBJ2-4, with unresolved D. Trimming removed 6 bases at V and 2 bases at J, with 11 bases between. The germline V gene has CDR1 MNHEY and CDR2 SVGAGI. This CDR3 is 14 amino acids long. CDR3: CASSATGTKNIQYF. CDR3 coding DNA: TGTGCCAGCAGCGCGACTGGAACCAAAAACATTCAGTACTTC.

This chain connects TRBV7-9 to TRBJ1-2; 9 bases are shared with TRBD1. Losses at the gene ends were 5 bases for V and 8 bases for J; bases not matched to a gene: 6. Germline assignment: CDR1 SEHNR and CDR2 FQNEAQ (reference sequence). The CDR3 runs to 13 residues. CDR3: CASSLGQGNGYTF. DNA for the CDR3: TGTGCCAGCAGCCTCGGACAGGGGAACGGCTACACCTTC. Full variable domain (outside the CDR3, taken from reference TRBV7-9 and TRBJ1-2): DTGVSQNPRHKITKRGQNVTFRCDPISEHNRLYWYRQTLGQGPEFLTYFQNEAQLEKSRLLSDRFSAERPKGSFSTLEIQRTEQGDSAMYLCASSLGQGNGYTFGSGTRLTVV.

The DNA for the CDR3 is TGTGCCAGCAGTGAGACTACGGGGGCTGGAAACACCATATATTTT. Residues: CASSETTGAGNTIYF. This sequence joins TRBV6-1 and TRBJ1-3; weak D call: TRBD1 (5 bases). Trimming removed 3 bases at V and 2 bases at J, with 11 bases between. Germline-derived CDR1 and CDR2 are MNHNS and SASEGT. The CDR3 length is 15 residues.

This clone turned up a few times. The rearrangement joins TRBV7-2 to TRBJ1-1, with 8 bases fitting TRBD1. Per germline, CDR1 SGHTA and CDR2 FQGNSA. This CDR3 region has 13 residues. V trimming: 1 base; J trimming: 8 bases; junction bases outside the gene matches: 3. The CDR3 sequence: CASSLDRGAEAFF. The CDR3 DNA is TGTGCCAGCAGCTTAGACAGGGGGGCGGAAGCTTTCTTT.

The gene calls are TRBV7-3 and TRBJ1-1; unclear D gene. The CDR3 loop spans 13 amino acids. The V gene lost 5 bases and the J gene lost 3 bases, with 10 bases spanning the gap. Germline-derived CDR1 and CDR2 are SGHTA and FQGTGA. CDR3 loop: CASSPQEDTEAFF. The CDR3 DNA follows: TGTGCCAGCAGCCCCCAGGAGGACACTGAAGCTTTCTTT.